A single sample is the source of the 25 T cell receptor beta chains below, sequenced in a study of cytomegalovirus exposure and HLA in healthy donors. The PCR ran on 60 Vbeta and 13 Jbeta primers. Assay: immunoSEQ multiplex PCR; the TCRdb copy retains only in-frame clones and omits some. There are around 170,000 clones in the sample; around three quarters occur only once, and 5.7% lies in the top ten. The specimen was PBMCs. The receptors originated from a man aged 40-55 years in good health and CMV-seronegative.

The V and J genes are TRBV2 and TRBJ2-3, with 7 bases aligning to TRBD2. V trimming: 4 bases; J trimming: 2 bases; junction bases outside the gene matches: 6. CDR1 and CDR2 from the germline V gene are SNHLY and FYNNEI. This CDR3 is built from 15 residues. The CDR3 loop is CASSVRLADTDTQYF. CDR3 nucleotide sequence: TGTGCCAGCAGTGTGAGGCTAGCGGACACAGATACGCAGTATTTT.

This clone was seen once. V is TRBV7-2 and J is TRBJ2-7; D gene uncertain. The germline gives CDR1 SGHTA, CDR2 FQGNSA. This CDR3 has 12 amino acids. V lost 5 bases to trimming and J lost 7 bases, with 12 bases between them. As DNA, the CDR3 is TGTGCCAGCAGCGTAGGCCGAGGTGAGCAGTACTTC. It specifies CASSVGRGEQYF.

V is TRBV6-1 and J is TRBJ1-1; D gene uncertain. V lost 4 bases to trimming and J lost 1 base, with 7 bases between them. Germline V gives CDR1 MNHNS, CDR2 SASEGT. The CDR3 has 13 residues. The CDR3 is CASSGVRNTEAFF. CDR3 DNA sequence: TGTGCCAGCAGTGGAGTCCGGAACACTGAAGCTTTCTTT.

This clone was detected only a few times. V is TRBV5-4 and J is TRBJ2-7; maybe TRBD1 (6 bases). This CDR3 region has 14 residues. Germline assignment: CDR1 SGHNT and CDR2 YYREEE (reference sequence). Between the trimmed V and J ends, which lost 4 bases and 6 bases, there was a span of 17 bases. CDR3 loop: CASSRDTPSSEQYF. For the CDR3, the DNA is TGTGCCAGCAGCAGGGACACCCCGTCGAGCGAGCAGTACTTC.

The chain joins TRBV18 to TRBJ2-7; possible D gene TRBD1, 6 bases. Germline loops: CDR1 KGHSH, CDR2 LQKENI. Deletions cut 1 base from V and 5 bases from J, with 12 bases between. CDR3 length equals 14 residues. The CDR3 sequence is CASSPRAGDNEQYF. The CDR3 region has the DNA TGTGCCAGCTCACCACGGGCAGGGGATAACGAGCAGTACTTC.

This clone appeared a few times. This chain joins TRBV29-1 and TRBJ1-1, with 9 bases matching TRBD1. In germline, CDR1 is SQVTM, CDR2 ANQGSEA. With V trimmed by 6 bases and J by 1 base, 9 bases remained unmatched. This CDR3 has 15 residues. CDR3 amino acids: CSVSGTGTWNTEAFF. DNA for the CDR3: TGCAGCGTCTCCGGGACAGGGACGTGGAACACTGAAGCTTTCTTT.

This clone was observed a handful of times. V is TRBV5-6 and J is TRBJ1-4; D gene unclear. CDR1 is SGHDT, CDR2 YYEEEE, per germline. V was cut by 1 base and J by 10 bases, with 8 bases left in between. The CDR3 runs 12 residues. CDR3 amino acids: CASSLTRAKLFF. The DNA for the CDR3 is TGTGCCAGCAGCTTGACGCGAGCAAAACTGTTTTTT.

The rearrangement joins TRBV15 to TRBJ2-7; no definite D call. Germline CDR1 reads LNHNV; CDR2 reads YYDKDF (reference sequence). This CDR3 comprises 13 residues. The ends were cut back, 3 bases at V and 1 base at J, with 7 bases in the middle. CDR3 amino acids: CATSSQVSYEQYF. As DNA, the CDR3 is TGTGCCACCAGCAGCCAGGTTTCCTACGAGCAGTACTTC.

This rearrangement joins TRBV7-9 to TRBJ2-5, with 7 bases lining up with TRBD1. The assigned J gene may be wrong: the sequence end matches TRBJ2-7 better. CDR1 is SEHNR, CDR2 FQNEAQ, per germline (reference sequence). The CDR3 has 15 amino acids. CDR3 nucleotides: TGTGCCAGCAGCTCCACAGGGGCGAGCCCCTACGAGCAGTACTTC. The encoded protein is CASSSTGASPYEQYF.

V usage is TRBV5-4 and J usage is TRBJ2-2; 9 bases match TRBD1. The CDR3 covers 16 residues. The germline gives CDR1 SGHNT, CDR2 YYREEE (reference sequence). Trimming cost V 0 bases and J 6 bases; bases outside gene matches: 6. This CDR3 reads CASSLGQGVISGELFF. CDR3 sequence (DNA): TGTGCCAGCAGCTTGGGACAGGGGGTTATATCCGGGGAGCTGTTTTTT.

This chain joins TRBV15 and TRBJ1-1; TRBD1 matches 10 bases. CDR1 is LNHNV, CDR2 YYDKDF, per germline (reference sequence). V dropped 1 base and J dropped 2; count of bases not matched to a gene: 4. This CDR3 region has 16 residues. The CDR3 reads CATSRGWDRGNTEAFF. The CDR3 bases are TGTGCCACCAGCAGAGGTTGGGACAGGGGCAACACTGAAGCTTTCTTT.

The chain has TRBV5-1 and TRBJ2-1, with 13 bases lining up with TRBD2. The V gene end was trimmed by 0 bases and the J gene end by 4 bases; junction bases not matched to a gene: 4. Per germline, CDR1 SGHRS and CDR2 YFSETQ. The CDR3 loop spans 17 amino acids. The CDR3 is CASSLGLAGGPYNEQFF. The CDR3 DNA reads TGCGCCAGCAGCTTGGGACTAGCGGGGGGACCTTACAATGAGCAGTTCTTC.

The J gene is TRBJ1-2, the V gene TRBV7-8, with D perhaps matching TRBD1 (6 bases). Germline CDR1 is SGHVS and CDR2 is FQNEAQ. Trimming stripped 4 bases from V and 0 bases from J, with 12 bases between. The CDR3 consists of 15 residues. The CDR3 DNA reads TGTGCCAGCAGCTCCCGGGACACAGCTAACTATGGCTACACCTTC. It translates to CASSSRDTANYGYTF.

V is TRBV27 and J is TRBJ1-2; no clear D. Trimming removed 6 bases at V and 7 bases at J, with 9 bases between. The CDR3 extends over 11 amino acids. Looked up from germline, CDR1 is MNHEY and CDR2 is SMNVEV (reference sequence). The CDR3 reads CASSSGSGYTF. CDR3 in DNA: TGTGCCAGCAGCTCCGGTTCTGGCTACACCTTC.

The chain links TRBV9 to TRBJ1-1; possibly TRBD1 for D (5 bases). The CDR3 has 13 residues. Germline V CDR1 and CDR2: SGDLS, YYNGEE. V was cut by 1 base and J by 8 bases, with 12 bases left in between. The CDR3 loop is CASSVLPTAEAFF. CDR3 bases: TGTGCCAGCAGCGTACTCCCGACAGCAGAAGCTTTCTTT.

CDR3 sequence (DNA): TGTGCCAGCAGCTTGAGGGGGCAGGGGGGCAGTGAAGCTTTCTTT. It encodes CASSLRGQGGSEAFF. The chain couples TRBV7-9 to TRBJ1-1; the match to TRBD1 covers 7 bases. The CDR3 consists of 15 residues. CDR1 is SEHNR and CDR2 is FQNEAQ in the germline V gene (reference sequence). J gave up 7 bases and V 3 bases, and 11 bases lay outside the gene matches.

This chain links TRBV4-1 with TRBJ1-4, with D unclear. The CDR3 is 15 amino acids. Germline-derived CDR1 and CDR2 are MGHRA and YSYEKL. V was shortened by 1 base and J by 4 bases, with 10 bases between the two germline ends. This CDR3 is CASSQGGQINEKLFF. CDR3 sequence (DNA): TGCGCCAGCAGCCAAGGCGGGCAGATTAATGAAAAACTGTTTTTT.

This chain uses TRBV5-1 with TRBJ2-5; 9 bases agree with TRBD2. The DNA matches TRBJ2-7 better at its end, which makes the J call doubtful. This CDR3 contains 14 residues. Germline V gene data show CDR1 as SGHRS and CDR2 as YFSETQ. The CDR3 DNA reads TGCGCCAGCAGCCCTGGGACTAGCTCTCGCGAGCAGTACTTC. Translated, it gives CASSPGTSSREQYF.

The chain couples TRBV29-1 to TRBJ1-1, with 9 bases identical to TRBD1. With 5 bases clipped from V and 5 bases from J, the junction kept 12 bases outside the gene matches. The CDR3 consists of 15 residues. Germline V gene data show CDR1 as SQVTM and CDR2 as ANQGSEA. DNA for the CDR3: TGCAGCGTTTACCCCGTGGACAGGGGAAAAACTGAAGCTTTCTTT. Its protein product is CSVYPVDRGKTEAFF.

This clone showed up just once. The chain combines TRBV5-6 with TRBJ2-3; D gene unclear. The length of the CDR3 is 13 residues. Between the trimmed V and J ends, which lost 4 bases and 4 bases, there was a span of 10 bases. Germline V gene sequence: CDR1 SGHDT, CDR2 YYEEEE. The CDR3 loop is CASSVNLADTQYF. CDR3 DNA sequence: TGTGCCAGCAGCGTGAACTTAGCAGATACGCAGTATTTT.

The chain couples TRBV5-1 to TRBJ2-3; D gene ambiguous. CDR3 length: 15 amino acids. V was shortened by 1 base and J by 0 bases, with 9 bases between the two germline ends. The germline V gene encodes CDR1 SGHRS and CDR2 YFSETQ. The CDR3 bases are TGCGCCAGCAGCTTGCAAGAGCCTAGCACAGATACGCAGTATTTT. Translating it yields CASSLQEPSTDTQYF.

V gene TRBV5-1 combines with J gene TRBJ1-3, with D possibly TRBD1 on 6 matching bases. Germline CDR1 reads SGHRS; CDR2 reads YFSETQ. CDR3 size: 15 residues. V gave up 5 bases and J gave up 0 bases, with 12 bases separating them. DNA for the CDR3: TGCGCCAGCAGGGCGGTAGGGGGCTCTGGAAACACCATATATTTT. It specifies CASRAVGGSGNTIYF.

The chain links TRBV4-3 to TRBJ2-1, with 9 bases aligning to TRBD2. This CDR3 is built from 17 residues. J gave up 3 bases and V 2 bases, and 8 bases lay outside the gene matches. Germline-derived CDR1 and CDR2 are LGHNA and YSLEER. The CDR3 DNA reads TGCGCCAGCAGCCAAACCGGGACTAGCAGACTCTACAATGAGCAGTTCTTC. This translates into CASSQTGTSRLYNEQFF.

The chain has TRBV7-9 and TRBJ1-4, with 8 bases that match TRBD1. The V gene end was trimmed by 0 bases and the J gene end by 7 bases; junction bases not matched to a gene: 4. Germline V gene lookup returns CDR1 SEHNR and CDR2 FQNEAQ (reference sequence). The CDR3 is 15 residues long. This chain's CDR3 is CASSLAYRGGEKLFF. The CDR3 DNA sequence: TGTGCCAGCAGCTTAGCGTACAGGGGGGGTGAAAAACTGTTTTTT.

J is TRBJ2-3 and V is TRBV7-2; TRBD2 agrees at 14 bases. V gave up 7 bases and J gave up 5 bases; unmatched junction bases: 5. This CDR3 spans 15 amino acids. Germline V gene sequence: CDR1 SGHTA, CDR2 FQGNSA. The CDR3 protein is CASMWGTSGRDTQYF. CDR3 bases: TGTGCCAGCATGTGGGGGACTAGCGGGAGAGATACGCAGTATTTT.